This T cell receptor (beta chain) was captured by sequencing in a study of tumor-infiltrating lymphocytes in primary liver carcinoma. It was unsorted whole blood that yielded blood RNA, and germline DNA was also extracted. The researchers produced TCR beta cDNA from around 500 ng total RNA with a constant-region primer. Library construction for TCR beta comprised three nested multiplex PCR rounds performed with slightly modified ARM-PCR. TRBV1-TRBV30 forward primers paired with a C-beta reverse primer drove the first two PCR rounds, about 10 cycles each. TCRdb re-derived calls from the multiplex PCR reads in MiXCR, one entry per CDR3 protein. There are fewer than 350,000 distinct CDR3 sequences in the sample; over 55% occur only once, and roughly 10% lies in the top ten. This clonotype has a count of ten or more. The CDR3 covers 14 residues. Trimming removed 6 bases at V and 4 bases at J, with 12 bases between.

This sequence was found in a middle-aged man with primary liver carcinoma and hepatitis B virus infection. The sequenced material came from peripheral blood. The chain carries TRBV12-3 or TRBV12-4 and TRBJ2-2, with D possibly TRBD1 on 5 matching bases. CDR3 nucleotides: TGTGCCAGCAGCCCCACCAGGGCCACCGGGGAGCTGTTTTTT. Its protein product is CASSPTRATGELFF.